This TCR beta chain stems from a study of read filtering for tumor transcriptome and immune sequencing (dated by TCRdb to about 2020). As for the study more broadly: The cohort had fewer than 20 male and more than 12 female patients with a mean age of around 66 years, ranging from roughly 40 to 90. Using the same bone marrow samples, the study compared TCR repertoires obtained by targeted immune repertoire sequencing with those obtained by bulk whole-transcriptome sequencing. A main aim was a read-filtering strategy for immune repertoire data, specifically whether clonotypes supported by a single read should be removed. Whole-transcriptome libraries were prepared with the TruSeq RNA Access Library Prep Kit after DNase treatment. Under revised international staging, roughly 8 patients fell into R-ISS I, more than 15 into R-ISS II and more than five into R-ISS III. TCR-region mapped reads per sample ranged from about 3.5 to 11 million with IR-seq versus only about 80 to 1,300 with RNA-seq.

TCR libraries were constructed from roughly 0.4 ug RNA using the Immunoverse kit, and molecular barcoded adaptors covering alpha/delta and beta/gamma chains were employed. TCR library preparation was performed with the same RNA that was used for transcriptome sequencing. Sequencing of TCR libraries was carried out on an Illumina HiSeq 4000 with 2 x 150 cycles. As for the authors' bioinformatics: TCR reads were aligned to human V, D, J and C references and assembled into CDR3 clonotypes with MiXCR, including quality filtering and error correction. Clonotype counts and gene usage diversity were analyzed with the tcR package in R. For inspection of raw mapping reads, RNA-seq reads were mapped by STAR aligner version 2.5.3a onto GRCh37 of the human genome. To test the effect of sequencing depth on detected clonotypes, IR-seq fastq files were randomly downsampled using Seqtk 1.3. Using fastp at Q25 and MiXCR, TCRdb reprocessed the public reads and kept productive beta chains. Duplicate CDR3 protein sequences are folded into a single record with the most common DNA and genes. These V and J calls derive from TCRdb rather than the authors' analysis. Recorded for this sample are around 48,000 distinct CDR3 sequences; around 19% of them occurred a single time. The biggest ten clones account for less than 20% of the sample.

V and J lose 5 bases and 7 bases, and a span of 17 bases separates them. Spanning cysteine to phenylalanine, the CDR3 consists of 15 amino acids. Only the CDR3 part of the read is kept: 45 bases, read in frame from the first base. The germline V gene encodes CDR1 SEHNR and CDR2 FQNEAQ (reference sequence). As concerns this clonotype: Its recognized antigen is unknown. Per-base qualities were not stored, and no clone one base away is much larger.

Bone marrow was sampled from every patient at the time of active disease. Ficoll-Hypaque density gradient centrifugation was used to isolate the bone marrow mononuclear cells. To remove myeloma plasma cells, the cells were labeled with CD138 magnetic microbeads on a MACS separator, and CD138-negative cells were then collected by negative selection. Flow cytometry with CD138 antibodies on an Attune NxT was used to check how pure the isolated cells were. TRIzol reagent was used to extract total RNA, which was then quantified with a NanoDrop spectrophotometer. Paired RNA-seq and IR-seq were performed on the CD138-negative bone marrow sample of each patient. The paper as a whole reports these results and caveats: IR-seq captured clonotypes at much higher depth and more reliably than RNA-seq, and smaller IR-seq throughput sufficed to identify most shared clonotypes. In IR-seq, around 85% of clonotypes but 3% to 4.5% of total reads were represented by single-read clonotypes, whereas in RNA-seq, 74.6% of clonotypes and around 45% of reads were represented by single-read clonotypes. The correlation between IR-seq and RNA-seq shared clonotype proportions rose when single-read clonotypes were removed. The sorted CD138-negative fraction was a mixed bone marrow immune population, not purified T cells.

Specimen: a population of CD138-negative cells sorted from bone marrow. The meaning of the sample's cell subset or site label: bone marrow mononuclear cells depleted of CD138+ plasma/myeloma cells by negative magnetic selection. The chain links TRBV7-9 with TRBJ1-4, with an unclear D gene assignment. The TCR originated in a donor at least 40 years old with multiple myeloma. The CDR3 amino acid sequence is: CASSPQAAWGEKLFF. DNA sequence: TGTGCCAGCAGCCCCCAAGCAGCGTGGGGTGAAAAACTGTTTTTT.